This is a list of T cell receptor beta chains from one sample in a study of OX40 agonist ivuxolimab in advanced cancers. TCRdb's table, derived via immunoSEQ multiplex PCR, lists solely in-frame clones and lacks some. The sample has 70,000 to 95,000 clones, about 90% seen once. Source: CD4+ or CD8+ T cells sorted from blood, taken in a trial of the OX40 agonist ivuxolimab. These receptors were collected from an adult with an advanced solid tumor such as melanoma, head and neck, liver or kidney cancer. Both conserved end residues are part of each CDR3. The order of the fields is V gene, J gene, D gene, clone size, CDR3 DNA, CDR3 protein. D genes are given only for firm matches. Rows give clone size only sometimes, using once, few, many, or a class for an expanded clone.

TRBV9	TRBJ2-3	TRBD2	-	TGTGCCAGCAGCCCGAGCGGGGTGAGCACAGATACGCAGTATTTT	CASSPSGVSTDTQYF
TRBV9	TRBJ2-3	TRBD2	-	TGTGCCAGCAGCCCACGACTAGCGAGTACCGATACGCAGTATTTT	CASSPRLASTDTQYF
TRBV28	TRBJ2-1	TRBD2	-	TGTGCCAGCAGTTTAGACGGGAGGCCCCATGAGCAGTTCTTC	CASSLDGRPHEQFF
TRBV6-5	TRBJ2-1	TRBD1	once	TGTGCCAGCAGTTACGGGACAGAGTACAATGAGCAGTTCTTC	CASSYGTEYNEQFF
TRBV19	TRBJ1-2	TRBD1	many	TGTGCCAGTAGTACCTGGACAGGGCGGGATGGCTACACCTTC	CASSTWTGRDGYTF
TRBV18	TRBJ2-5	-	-	TGTGCCAGCTCGCCCGGGGCGGAAACCGGCCGGACCCAGTACTTC	CASSPGAETGRTQYF
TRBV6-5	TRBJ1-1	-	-	TGTGCCAGCAGTTACGGTAGGGTAGGGACTGAAGCTTTCTTT	CASSYGRVGTEAFF
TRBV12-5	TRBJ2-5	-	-	TGTGCTAGTGCCCCAGACAGAATTCAAGAGACCCAGTACTTC	CASAPDRIQETQYF
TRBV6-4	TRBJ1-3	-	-	TGTGCCAGCAGTGCGGAAAGGGGAGGAGGAAACACCATATATTTT	CASSAERGGGNTIYF
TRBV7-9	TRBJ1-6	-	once	TGTGCCAGCAGCCCGGACATTAATTCACCCCTCCACTTT	CASSPDINSPLHF
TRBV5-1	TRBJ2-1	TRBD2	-	TGCGCCAGCAGCTTGGGACTAGCGGGAAACGTTGAGCAGTTCTTC	CASSLGLAGNVEQFF
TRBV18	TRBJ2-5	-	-	TGTGCCAGCTCACCACAGGGCGGGGAGACCCAGTACTTC	CASSPQGGETQYF
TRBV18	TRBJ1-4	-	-	TGTGCCAGCTCACCTCTACAGAAGTCGGGTGAAAAACTGTTTTTT	CASSPLQKSGEKLFF
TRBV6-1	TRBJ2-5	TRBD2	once	TGTGCCAGCAGTGATAGCGGGAGTGCAGAGACCCAGTACTTC	CASSDSGSAETQYF
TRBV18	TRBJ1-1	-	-	TGTGCCAGCTCATCAAACAGGGTTGTCGGAAACACTGAAGCTTTCTTT	CASSSNRVVGNTEAFF
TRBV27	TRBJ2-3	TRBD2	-	TGTGCCAGCAGTGCAAAGCTAGCGGGAGGTCCAGATACGCAGTATTTT	CASSAKLAGGPDTQYF
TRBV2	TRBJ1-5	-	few	TGTGCCAGCAGTGCGGGGTACGGCAATCAGCCCCAGCATTTT	CASSAGYGNQPQHF
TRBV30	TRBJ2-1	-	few	TGTGCCTGGAGTGTACCAGGGTTCCCCTACAATGAGCAGTTCTTC	CAWSVPGFPYNEQFF
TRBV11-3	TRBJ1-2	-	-	TGTGCCAGCAGCTTGGGGGCGGAGCGAAGCACTAACTATGGCTACACCTTC	CASSLGAERSTNYGYTF
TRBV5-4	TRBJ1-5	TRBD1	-	TGTGCCAGCAGCTTGGACAGGGGTCAGCCCCAGCATTTT	CASSLDRGQPQHF
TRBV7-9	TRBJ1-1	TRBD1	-	TGTGCCAGCAGCCGACAGGGGGCCAACACTGAAGCTTTCTTT	CASSRQGANTEAFF
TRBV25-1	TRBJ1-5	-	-	TGTGCCAGCAGTGAATATGGTGGACAGTCCCAGCATTTT	CASSEYGGQSQHF
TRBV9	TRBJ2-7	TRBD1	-	TGTGCCAGCAGCGTGGGACAGGGATTCTCCGAGCAGTACTTC	CASSVGQGFSEQYF
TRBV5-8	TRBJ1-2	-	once	TGTGCCAGCAGCTCGCATGGTGGCGGTAACTATGGCTACACCTTC	CASSSHGGGNYGYTF
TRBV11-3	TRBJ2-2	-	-	TGTGCCAGCAGCTTAGATCGGGGGAGGACCGGGGAGCTGTTTTTT	CASSLDRGRTGELFF
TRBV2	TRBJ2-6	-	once	TGTGCCAGCAGCGAGTCTGGGGCCAACGTCCTGACTTTC	CASSESGANVLTF
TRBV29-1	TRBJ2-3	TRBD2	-	TGCAGCGCTGCGACTAGCGGGAGCACAGATACGCAGTATTTT	CSAATSGSTDTQYF
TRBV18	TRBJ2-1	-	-	TGTGCCAGCTCAACTGGGGATGGGGGGAGCTCCTACAATGAGCAGTTCTTC	CASSTGDGGSSYNEQFF
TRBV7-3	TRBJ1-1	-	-	TGTGCCAGCAGCGCTCTTGAGAACACTGAAGCTTTCTTT	CASSALENTEAFF
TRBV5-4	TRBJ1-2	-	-	TGTGCCAGCAGCTTGCGAGGCTATGGCTACACCTTC	CASSLRGYGYTF
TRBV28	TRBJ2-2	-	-	TGTGCCAGCAGTTTTGGGGCGGGCGGGGAGCTGTTTTTT	CASSFGAGGELFF
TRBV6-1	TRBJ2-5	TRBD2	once	TGTGCCAGCATCGAACGGGGGGGGTTTGAGACCCAGTACTTC	CASIERGGFETQYF
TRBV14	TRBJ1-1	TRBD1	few	TGTGCCAGCAGCCACATCGACAGGGGGAACACTGAAGCTTTCTTT	CASSHIDRGNTEAFF
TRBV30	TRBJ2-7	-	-	TGTGCCCGCGGGTACTCCTACGAGCAGTACTTC	CARGYSYEQYF
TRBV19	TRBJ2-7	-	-	TGTGCCAGTAGTGCGAGGGAATCCTACGAGCAGTACTTC	CASSARESYEQYF
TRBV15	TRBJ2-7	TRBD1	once	TGTGCCACCAGCAGCGACAGGGGCCCCTACGAGCAGTACTTC	CATSSDRGPYEQYF
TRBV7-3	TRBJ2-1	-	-	TGTGCCAGCAGCCCGCAGGGGAACTCCTACAATGAGCAGTTCTTC	CASSPQGNSYNEQFF
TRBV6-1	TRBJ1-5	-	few	TGTGCCAGCAGTGAAGTACCGGGGCGCAATCAGCCCCAGCATTTT	CASSEVPGRNQPQHF
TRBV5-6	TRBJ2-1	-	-	TGTGCCAGCAGCTTGGACGGGGGTTATTACAATGAGCAGTTCTTC	CASSLDGGYYNEQFF
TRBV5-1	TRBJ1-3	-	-	TGCGCCAGCAGCAAAGGGAGCTCTGGAAACACCATATATTTT	CASSKGSSGNTIYF
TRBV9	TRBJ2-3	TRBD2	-	TGTGCCAGCAGCGTAGACGGGACTAGCGGGACGCAGTATTTT	CASSVDGTSGTQYF
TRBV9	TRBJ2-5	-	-	TGTGCCAGCAGCAAGCAGGATCAAGAGACCCAGTACTTC	CASSKQDQETQYF
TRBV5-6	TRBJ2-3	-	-	TGTGCCAGCATCGGCACAGGGTTGGCAGATACGCAGTATTTT	CASIGTGLADTQYF
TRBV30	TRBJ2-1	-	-	TGTGCCTGGGGCGGAGAGGATGAGCAGTTCTTC	CAWGGEDEQFF
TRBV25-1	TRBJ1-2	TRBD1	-	TGTGCCAGCAGTCTGGTTGGCTCCGTAGAGGGGGCTGGAGGCTACACCTTC	CASSLVGSVEGAGGYTF
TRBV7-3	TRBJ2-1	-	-	TGTGCCAGCAGCATCAGTGGTCGGACTAATGAGCAGTTCTTC	CASSISGRTNEQFF
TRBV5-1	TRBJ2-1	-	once	TGCGCCAGCAATACGGGGAGCAATGAGCAGTTCTTC	CASNTGSNEQFF
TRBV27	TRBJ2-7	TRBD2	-	TGTGCCAGCAGCCGACTAGCGGCCTCCTACGAGCAGTACTTC	CASSRLAASYEQYF
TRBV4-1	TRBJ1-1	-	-	TGCGCCAGCAGCCGGTTGCAGAAGCCGAACACTGAAGCTTTCTTT	CASSRLQKPNTEAFF
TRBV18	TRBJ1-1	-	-	TGTGCCAGCTCACCTAACACTGAAGCTTTCTTT	CASSPNTEAFF
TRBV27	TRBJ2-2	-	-	TGTGCCAGCAGTTTACTCAGAGACACCGGGGAGCTGTTTTTT	CASSLLRDTGELFF
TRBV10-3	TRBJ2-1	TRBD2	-	TGTGCCATAAACCGGGGGGGCGTTCACAATGAGCAGTTCTTC	CAINRGGVHNEQFF
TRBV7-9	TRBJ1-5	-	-	TGTGCCAGCAGCCGAGGGGCGGGGAACAATCAGCCCCAGCATTTT	CASSRGAGNNQPQHF
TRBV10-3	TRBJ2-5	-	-	TGTGCCATCAGTCGAGGGGCGGTCCAAGAGACCCAGTACTTC	CAISRGAVQETQYF
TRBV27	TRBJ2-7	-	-	TGTGCCAGCAGTTTATCGGGGGAGGCCGGGAACTCCTACGAGCAGTACTTC	CASSLSGEAGNSYEQYF